This record looks at one T cell receptor beta chain sequence and its context. Its antigen is not identified. This sample is part of a study of regulatory T cells in long-lasting Graves disease. Across the study: Graves' cases, newly diagnosed, had used antithyroid drugs under 3 months.

The authors built TCR beta libraries using iRepertoire HTBI primers and Arm-PCR of CDR3 regions. TCRdb itself ran the multiplex PCR reads through MiXCR, one entry per CDR3 protein. The data show more than 300,000 distinct CDR3 sequences, about 14% seen once. Study-level findings and limits: TCR diversity was lower in persistent Graves' patients than in newly diagnosed ones. TRBV28, TRBJ1-2 and TRBJ2-5 emerged as the favored segments in persistent disease.

The CDR3 totals 15 residues. Per the germline V gene, CDR1 is LNHNV and CDR2 is YYDKDF (reference sequence). J gave up 4 bases and V 2 bases, and 6 bases lay outside the gene matches. The sample's time point: newly diagnosed GD, antithyroid drugs for less than 3 months. The TCR library used RNA extracted from PBMCs. The patient group derived from an endocrinology department in Xi'an, China. V usage is TRBV15 and J usage is TRBJ2-5; 8 bases match TRBD1. This receptor was taken from a female donor with Graves disease. Sequencing was performed on peripheral blood mononuclear cells (PBMCs), taken at new diagnosis, from a patient treated with antithyroid drugs. DNA of the CDR3: TGTGCCACCAGCAGACCCGGGACAGGTTTAGAGACCCAGTACTTC. Protein: CATSRPGTGLETQYF. Full variable domain (missing parts from reference TRBV15 and TRBJ2-5): DAMVIQNPRYQVTQFGKPVTLSCSQTLNHNVMYWYQQKSSQAPKLLFHYYDKDFNNEADTPDNFQSRRPNTSFCFLDIRSPGLGDTAMYLCATSRPGTGLETQYFGPGTRLLVL.